This T cell receptor (beta chain) was retrieved from a study of blood T cell repertoires in COVID-19 (dated by TCRdb to 2020 to 2021). Some background on the complete study: The collaborator samples originated in the United States, Italy and Spain and spanned the acute and convalescent phases of COVID-19. The dataset comprised deeply sampled blood TCRbeta repertoires from subjects exposed to, actively infected with, or recovered from COVID-19. The repertoires were released in a freely available public database intended as a resource for research on the immune response to SARS-CoV-2. The sample metadata nearly always contained a de-identified subject ID, COVID-19 status, age in years and sex. Where available, HLA class I and class II types were obtained from metadata supplied by the sample provider rather than from assay-based typing. Samples were obtained from the ongoing ImmuneRACE study (first 160 participants) and from approximately 1,200 subjects provided by 6 global collaborators. The prospective study material was composed of cDNA or gDNA derived from T cells, B-cell-depleted T cells, or PBMCs.

With respect to this clone: It has no known antigen specificity. Base quality data are lacking; no much larger clone is found one base away.

Study-wide findings and limitations: Clinical and demographic metadata were provided uncurated, with the amount varying by source and participant.

TCRbeta CDR3 regions were amplified from genomic DNA by means of the immunoSEQ Assay, a bias-controlled multiplex PCR. The paper's processing steps were these. The number of nucleated cells in each sample was estimated from the amplification of reference gene primers within the assay. To quantify the absolute abundance of each unique TCRbeta CDR3 rearrangement, sequence reads were collapsed and filtered. Productive Simpson clonality was computed per sample as the square root of Simpson's diversity index over productive rearrangements. The table comes from immuneACCESS by way of TCRdb, which keeps in-frame sequences with V and J called. Part of the clones is missing from these tables; in studies checked, under half for an unresolved V gene and the rest for unknown reasons. That table furnishes V, J and clone size, whereas the DNA furnished D and trimming. The sample data list roughly 250,000 clones, and about 89% of these were observed just once. 1.5% to 2% of the sample is held by the ten biggest clonotypes.

Participants in the prospective study were aged roughly 18 to 89 years, lived in under 30 United States geographic areas, and enrolled through a virtual design. To assign participants to cohorts, the prospective study relied on clinical history that participants themselves reported in a screening survey and a study questionnaire. ImmuneRACE Cohort 3 recovered participants were defined by two consecutive negative NP/OP PCR tests, healthcare professional clearance, or symptom resolution. In the prospective study, whole blood, serum and a nasopharyngeal or oropharyngeal swab were collected from each participant by mobile phlebotomists. Prospective study participants could optionally give additional blood draws and questionnaires over an approximately 2-month period. Before DNA extraction, blood samples from the prospective study were shipped at room temperature or frozen. Taken from cysteine to phenylalanine, the CDR3 has 14 residues. Only the CDR3 portion is preserved as DNA: 42 bases, with reading frame beginning at the first base. Trimming removed 4 bases from V and 4 bases from J; the gene matches leave 3 bases unexplained. The CDR1 and CDR2 encoded by the germline V gene are SGDLS and YYNGEE.

The chain joins TRBV9 to TRBJ1-3, with 9 central nucleotides matching TRBD1. The receptor was derived from a young woman who had recovered from COVID-19. Sequencing was performed on PBMCs or T cells enriched from blood (not recorded which). The nucleotides are TGTGCCAGCAGCTGGACAGGGGAGGGAAACACCATATATTTT. Its product reads: CASSWTGEGNTIYF.